A selection of T cell receptor beta chains follows, all from one sample in a study of T cell changes during pregnancy in multiple sclerosis. Sequencing was performed with immunoSEQ multiplex PCR; in TCRdb, only in-frame clones are kept and a portion is missing. The data contain over 50,000 clones, around 90% of them seen just once; the ten biggest clones take up about 1.8%. Sample: peripheral blood, taken in the first trimester of pregnancy. These receptors were taken from a female donor with multiple sclerosis, enrolled in a pregnancy study. The CDR3 runs from the conserved cysteine through the conserved F or W. D genes are given only for firm matches. The size entry is marked missing in some rows and otherwise reads once, few, many or a size class.

size: .
J: TRBJ1-1
V: TRBV25-1
D: .
DNA: TGTGCCAGCAGCTTGGGGGGGGGCTTTACTGAAGCTTTCTTT
CDR3: CASSLGGGFTEAFF

size: few
J: TRBJ1-2
V: TRBV28
D: .
DNA: TGTGCCAGCAGCTCGGGACACCTAACTAGGGGCTACACCTTC
CDR3: CASSSGHLTRGYTF

size: .
J: TRBJ2-3
V: TRBV4-3
D: TRBD2
DNA: TGCGCCAGCAGCCAAGTTGACGCTAGCGGGAACTCAGATACGCAGTATTTT
CDR3: CASSQVDASGNSDTQYF

size: few
J: TRBJ1-4
V: TRBV25-1
D: .
DNA: TGTGCCACCCGCCTCACGTGGGAGGGAATATATAATGAAAAACTGTTTTTT
CDR3: CATRLTWEGIYNEKLFF

size: .
J: TRBJ1-3
V: TRBV30
D: .
DNA: TGTGCCTGGAAACGGGACACCTCTGGAAACACCATATATTTT
CDR3: CAWKRDTSGNTIYF

size: once
J: TRBJ2-5
V: TRBV28
D: .
DNA: TGTGCCAGCAGGAATCCCTCACAGGGACGAGAGACCCAGTACTTC
CDR3: CASRNPSQGRETQYF

size: once
J: TRBJ2-1
V: TRBV7-2
D: TRBD2
DNA: TGTGCCAGCAGCCTCCTAGCGGGAGCCGGCAATGAGCAGTTCTTC
CDR3: CASSLLAGAGNEQFF

size: .
J: TRBJ2-1
V: TRBV15
D: TRBD2
DNA: TGTGCCACCAGCAGGACTAGCGGGAGCTCCTACAATGAGCAGTTCTTC
CDR3: CATSRTSGSSYNEQFF

size: .
J: TRBJ2-5
V: TRBV5-1
D: TRBD2
DNA: TGCGCCAGCAGCTTGGAAGCGGGAGTTCAAGAGACCCAGTACTTC
CDR3: CASSLEAGVQETQYF

size: .
J: TRBJ2-1
V: TRBV11-3
D: TRBD2
DNA: TGTGCCAGCAGCCGTACCTCGGGACTAGCGGGAGTCCCCGCCAATGAGCAGTTCTTC
CDR3: CASSRTSGLAGVPANEQFF

size: .
J: TRBJ2-7
V: TRBV19
D: TRBD1
DNA: TGTGCCAGTAGTGCTCAAGGGACAGGCATACCCTACGAGCAGTACTTC
CDR3: CASSAQGTGIPYEQYF

size: .
J: TRBJ2-7
V: TRBV14
D: TRBD2
DNA: TGTGCCAGCAGCCCGGTGGGACTAGCGATGGACGAGCAGTACTTC
CDR3: CASSPVGLAMDEQYF

size: once
J: TRBJ1-1
V: TRBV19
D: .
DNA: TGTGCCAGTAGTAGTATCGGTGGCACTGAAGCTTTCTTT
CDR3: CASSSIGGTEAFF

size: once
J: TRBJ2-3
V: TRBV4-1
D: TRBD2
DNA: TGCGCCAGCAGCCAAGTAGGGCGGGAGTTCCCCACAGATACGCAGTATTTT
CDR3: CASSQVGREFPTDTQYF

size: .
J: TRBJ2-7
V: TRBV7-9
D: .
DNA: TGTGCCAGCAGCTTAGCAGCAACTACATACGAGCAGTACTTC
CDR3: CASSLAATTYEQYF

size: .
J: TRBJ1-2
V: TRBV4-1
D: TRBD1
DNA: TGCGCCAGCAGTCCCCTGGGGACAGGGGGCGCGGAATATGGCTACACCTTC
CDR3: CASSPLGTGGAEYGYTF

size: .
J: TRBJ2-7
V: TRBV5-1
D: TRBD2
DNA: TGCGCCAGCAGCTTGGGCCTAGCGGGAAATTACGAGCAGTACTTC
CDR3: CASSLGLAGNYEQYF

size: few
J: TRBJ1-1
V: TRBV9
D: TRBD1
DNA: TGTGCCAGCAGCGATGAGACCTCTTGGGGACAGGGGGCTGAAGCTTTCTTT
CDR3: CASSDETSWGQGAEAFF

size: .
J: TRBJ1-1
V: TRBV6-5
D: TRBD1
DNA: TGTGCCAGCAGGTCACAGGGGTTGAACACTGAAGCTTTCTTT
CDR3: CASRSQGLNTEAFF

size: .
J: TRBJ2-7
V: TRBV21-1
D: .
DNA: TGTGCCAGCAACCACCTTCCGGGGAGGGGGGGAACAGCGGAGCAGTACTTC
CDR3: CASNHLPGRGGTAEQYF

size: few
J: TRBJ2-4
V: TRBV2
D: .
DNA: TGTGCCAGCAGTGAAGGTGGCGGAGGGAACATTCAGTACTTC
CDR3: CASSEGGGGNIQYF

size: .
J: TRBJ2-7
V: TRBV6-1
D: TRBD2
DNA: TGTGCCAGCAGTGAGAGACAGGGGCGACTAGCGGGAGCCGCCTACGAGCAGTACTTC
CDR3: CASSERQGRLAGAAYEQYF